The next 14 T cell receptor beta chains were all read from a single sample in a study of blood T cell repertoires in COVID-19. Repertoires were generated with immunoSEQ multiplex PCR, while TCRdb's copy carries only in-frame clones and drops some. This table holds about 54,000 clones, roughly nine tenths found once. Material: peripheral blood. The receptors shown here come from a woman aged 60 to 75 with active or convalescent COVID-19.

The rearrangement uses TRBV24-1 and TRBJ1-4, with TRBD1 matching over 7 bases. The junction had 0 bases not matched to a gene; V was cut back by 2 bases and J by 7 bases. This CDR3 spans 13 amino acids. Germline V CDR1 and CDR2: KGHDR, SFDVKD. DNA of the CDR3: TGTGCCACCAGTGATTACAGGGGTGAAAAACTGTTTTTT. This encodes CATSDYRGEKLFF.

The CDR3, as DNA: TGTGCCAGCAGTGAAGCCAATTTACAGGGGGCCCCGAACACCGGGGAGCTGTTTTTT. It encodes CASSEANLQGAPNTGELFF. V gene TRBV2 combines with J gene TRBJ2-2, with TRBD1 matching over 9 bases. CDR3 length equals 19 residues. The germline gives CDR1 SNHLY, CDR2 FYNNEI. V lost 0 bases, J lost 0 bases, and 8 bases stayed unmatched.

The chain recombines TRBV6-6 with TRBJ1-5, with D perhaps matching TRBD1 (5 bases). Germline-derived CDR1 and CDR2 are MNHNY and SVGAGI (reference sequence). CDR3 length: 12 residues. Trimming stripped 6 bases from V and 9 bases from J, with 12 bases between. Written as DNA, the CDR3 is TGTGCCAGCAGCCCTGCCGGGGGGCCCCAGCATTTT. It codes for CASSPAGGPQHF.

The V and J genes are TRBV12-3 or TRBV12-4 and TRBJ1-4; no clear D gene. Trimming removed 8 bases at V and 5 bases at J, with 9 bases between. The CDR3 totals 12 residues. The DNA for the CDR3 is TGTGCCAGCGCCGGTCACAATGAAAAACTGTTTTTT. Its protein is CASAGHNEKLFF.

The V gene is TRBV2, the J gene TRBJ1-1; TRBD1 is a possible D gene (5 bases). The germline V gene has CDR1 SNHLY and CDR2 FYNNEI. Trimming stripped 7 bases from V and 0 bases from J, with 12 bases between. This CDR3 has 14 amino acids. CDR3 sequence (DNA): TGTGCCAGCATGGTGGGGGGAATGAACACTGAAGCTTTCTTT. Its protein is CASMVGGMNTEAFF.

The chain employs TRBV10-3 and TRBJ2-1; the match to TRBD2 covers 8 bases. The CDR3 length is 20 residues. V was pared by 7 bases and J by 1 base, with 21 bases of the junction left unmatched. Germline V gives CDR1 ENHRY, CDR2 SYGVKD. The CDR3: CAIKVGQRGESGSSYNEQFF. CDR3 sequence (DNA): TGTGCCATCAAGGTCGGGCAGCGGGGAGAAAGCGGGAGTTCCTACAATGAGCAGTTCTTC.

This clone was recorded a few times. V gene TRBV30 combines with J gene TRBJ1-5; 8 nucleotides match TRBD1. V dropped 5 bases and J dropped 1; count of bases not matched to a gene: 4. CDR3 length: 14 residues. Germline assignment: CDR1 GTSNPN and CDR2 SVGIG (reference sequence). The CDR3 coding sequence is TGTGCCTGGGAGGACAGGGCGAGCAATCAGCCCCAGCATTTT. This translates into CAWEDRASNQPQHF.

This sequence joins TRBV28 and TRBJ1-2; possibly TRBD1 for D (6 bases). The CDR3 has 14 residues. CDR1 is MDHEN and CDR2 is SYDVKM in the germline V gene. The V and J ends lost 3 bases and 8 bases respectively, with 16 bases between them. The CDR3: CASSLLSGVGGYTF. As DNA, the CDR3 is TGTGCCAGCAGTTTGTTGTCAGGGGTCGGAGGCTACACCTTC.

The V and J genes are TRBV29-1 and TRBJ1-3; D gene uncertain. Germline V gene data show CDR1 as SQVTM and CDR2 as ANQGSEA. V shed 4 bases and J shed 0 bases, with 19 bases lying between them. The length of the CDR3 is 17 residues. The CDR3 spells CSVVGEVAGYSGNTIYF. DNA for the CDR3: TGCAGCGTTGTTGGGGAAGTTGCGGGTTACTCTGGAAACACCATATATTTT.

The V and J genes are TRBV28 and TRBJ1-6, with D unresolved. V lost 4 bases to trimming and J lost 0 bases, with 19 bases between them. There are 19 residues in the CDR3. CDR1 and CDR2 (germline): MDHEN, SYDVKM. The chain's CDR3 is CASSSSLTFYSSYNSPLHF. The CDR3 DNA reads as TGTGCCAGCAGTTCCTCGCTGACTTTCTATAGCTCCTATAATTCACCCCTCCACTTT.

The V and J genes are TRBV12-3 or TRBV12-4 and TRBJ2-3; D is uncertain. V lost 8 bases, J lost 0 bases, and 6 bases lay in between. The CDR3 runs 12 residues. CDR3 bases: TGTGCCAGCGCTACTAGCACAGATACGCAGTATTTT. Translating it yields CASATSTDTQYF.

V is TRBV19 and J is TRBJ1-4; D gene uncertain. Germline V gives CDR1 LNHDA, CDR2 SQIVND (reference sequence). The V and J ends lost 5 bases and 4 bases respectively, with 11 bases between them. This CDR3 is built from 14 residues. CDR3 nucleotide sequence: TGTGCCAGTAGTTCACCGGGATTTAATGAAAAACTGTTTTTT. This codes for CASSSPGFNEKLFF.

The chain combines TRBV4-1 with TRBJ1-6; 9 nucleotides line up with TRBD1. CDR1 and CDR2 from the germline V gene are MGHRA and YSYEKL. V shed 1 base, J shed 7 bases, and the junction held 2 bases outside the gene matches. The CDR3 spans 15 residues. This CDR3 reads CASSQVTGGNSPLHF. Here the CDR3 DNA reads TGCGCCAGCAGCCAAGTGACAGGGGGGAATTCACCCCTCCACTTT.

V gene TRBV30 combines with J gene TRBJ1-4; D call uncertain. V was clipped by 0 bases and J by 5 bases, with 13 bases between them. In germline, CDR1 is GTSNPN, CDR2 SVGIG (reference sequence). The CDR3 sequence is 15 residues long. The CDR3 spells CAWSVRGGINEKLFF. DNA of the CDR3: TGTGCCTGGAGTGTTCGAGGAGGCATAAATGAAAAACTGTTTTTT.